This T cell receptor beta chain was captured in a study of blood T cell repertoires in COVID-19. Study details: Samples taken during acute and convalescent COVID-19 were collected in the United States, Italy and Spain. PBMCs, B-cell-depleted T cells, or T cells provided the cDNA or gDNA that made up the material.

CDR3 length: 14 amino acids. Trimming cost V 3 bases and J 4 bases, with 10 bases left between them. Looked up from germline, CDR1 is KGHSH and CDR2 is LQKENI. Assay: immunoSEQ multiplex PCR; the TCRdb copy retains only in-frame clones and omits some. In the table there are over 75,000 clones, 83% of which are singletons. The clonotype originates from a human donor in a cohort sampled during active COVID-19. This rearrangement joins TRBV18 to TRBJ1-5, with D possibly matching TRBD1 (5 bases). The sample taken for sequencing was peripheral blood. The DNA for the CDR3 is TGTGCCAGCTCACCTGAAGGGGTGAATCAGCCCCAGCATTTT. It encodes CASSPEGVNQPQHF.